A single sample is the source of the 17 T cell receptor beta chains below, sequenced in a study of identical twins. TCRdb processed the 5' RACE reads anew with MiXCR; each CDR3 protein has one entry. The sample includes about 150,000 distinct CDR3 sequences, around 3.6% seen only once; the top ten take 7% to 10%. Sequenced material: memory T cells sorted from blood. The receptors were gathered from a man aged 18 to 29 in good health.

This clonotype appeared many times. The chain combines TRBV5-1 with TRBJ2-7; D is ambiguous. Trimming pared 0 bases from V and 2 bases from J, leaving 9 bases between. This CDR3 comprises 14 residues. Germline V CDR1 and CDR2: SGHRS, YFSETQ. CDR3 nucleotides: TGCGCCAGCAGCTTGGGGATAGTCGCCTACGAGCAGTACTTC. Its protein is CASSLGIVAYEQYF.

J is TRBJ2-7 and V is TRBV30, with D possibly TRBD2 on 6 matching bases. Between the trimmed V and J ends, which lost 3 bases and 7 bases, there was a span of 16 bases. The CDR3 length is 13 residues. CDR1 and CDR2 (germline): GTSNPN, SVGIG (reference sequence). The CDR3 spells CAWSGSSTREQYF. The CDR3 DNA follows: TGTGCCTGGAGCGGGAGTTCGACGAGGGAGCAGTACTTC.

This clonotype came up many times. DNA of the CDR3: TGTGCCAGCAGTTTAGTGGGCCAGCTCAAGCAAGAGACCCAGTACTTC. Protein product: CASSLVGQLKQETQYF. V gene TRBV27 combines with J gene TRBJ2-5; no clear D gene. The CDR3 is 16 residues long. Germline loops: CDR1 MNHEY, CDR2 SMNVEV (reference sequence). V lost 2 bases and J 2 bases, leaving 15 bases between the germline ends.

The table lists this clonotype with many counts. The chain couples TRBV19 to TRBJ2-2; TRBD2 is a possible D gene (6 bases). V lost 5 bases and J 5 bases, leaving 12 bases between the germline ends. The germline CDR1 and CDR2 sequences are LNHDA and SQIVND (reference sequence). This CDR3 spans 14 amino acids. The chain's CDR3 is CASSGLARTGELFF. The CDR3 nucleotides are TGTGCCAGTAGTGGGCTAGCGCGGACCGGGGAGCTGTTTTTT.

The table lists this clonotype with many counts. J is TRBJ2-7 and V is TRBV20-1, with D tentatively TRBD1 (5 bases). Germline CDR1 is DFQATT and CDR2 is SNEGSKA (reference sequence). There are 15 residues in the CDR3. With 7 bases removed from V and 1 base from J, the gap between germline ends came to 20 bases. The CDR3 loop is CSVRPRQGNSYEQYF. Here the CDR3 DNA reads TGCAGTGTGCGGCCAAGGCAGGGTAATTCCTACGAGCAGTACTTC.

This clonotype was observed many times. V gene TRBV27 combines with J gene TRBJ2-1, with TRBD1 matching over 8 bases. This CDR3 has 15 amino acids. V was pared by 3 bases and J by 6 bases, with 7 bases of the junction left unmatched. CDR1 is MNHEY, CDR2 SMNVEV, per germline (reference sequence). The CDR3 reads CASSFLGTGLNEQFF. The CDR3 DNA follows: TGTGCCAGCAGTTTCCTGGGGACAGGTCTCAATGAGCAGTTCTTC.

The chain uses TRBV12-3 or TRBV12-4 and TRBJ2-4, with 8 positions matching TRBD1. The assigned J gene may be wrong: the sequence end matches TRBJ2-1 better. There are 16 residues in the CDR3. The DNA for the CDR3 is TGTGCCAGCAGCCCCCGGGCAGGGGGCTACCGAAACATTCAGTTCTTC. As protein: CASSPRAGGYRNIQFF.

This clonotype was counted many times. The V and J genes are TRBV10-3 and TRBJ2-5; D gene ambiguous. Deletions cut 7 bases from V and 5 bases from J, with 14 bases between. The V gene's germline CDR1 is ENHRY and CDR2 SYGVKD. CDR3 length equals 13 residues. The CDR3 here is CAIKPAAEETQYF. The CDR3 coding sequence is TGTGCCATCAAACCGGCGGCCGAGGAGACCCAGTACTTC.

This clonotype was seen ten or more times. CDR3: CASSLAGTSTNEKLFF. The CDR3 DNA follows: TGCGCCAGCAGCTTGGCCGGGACGTCAACTAATGAAAAACTGTTTTTT. The chain couples TRBV5-1 to TRBJ1-4; D perhaps matches TRBD1 (5 bases). V was shortened by 0 bases and J by 0 bases, with 9 bases between the two germline ends. The germline V gene encodes CDR1 SGHRS and CDR2 YFSETQ. The CDR3 is 16 residues long.

The sample holds many counts of this clonotype. The chain is built from TRBV11-1 and TRBJ2-1, with TRBD2 identical over 16 bases. V lost 4 bases to trimming and J lost 10 bases; unmatched junction nucleotides: 4. This CDR3 has 15 residues. In germline, CDR1 is SGHAT, CDR2 FQDESV (reference sequence). The CDR3 loop is CASSSLGLAGGEQFF. The DNA of the CDR3 is TGTGCCAGCAGCTCCCTGGGACTAGCGGGAGGGGAGCAGTTCTTC.

This clonotype has ten or more counts. At one of its ends the junction is not consistent with the germline gene, which may arise from a read error. The chain recombines TRBV10-3 with TRBJ1-1; 8 positions agree with TRBD1. The CDR3 spans 14 residues. Germline V gene lookup returns CDR1 ENHRY and CDR2 SYGVKD. The CDR3 sequence: CAIRQGAENPEAFF. The CDR3 coding sequence is TGTGCCATCAGGCAGGGGGCGGAGAACCCTGAAGCTTTCTTT.

This clonotype was recorded many times. The chain employs TRBV25-1 and TRBJ2-5, with TRBD2 identical over 9 bases. Germline assignment: CDR1 MGHDK and CDR2 SYGVNS. CDR3 length equals 17 residues. V was clipped by 6 bases and J by 5 bases; unmatched bases: 16. CDR3 in amino acids: CASSPLVGGRAGETQYF. CDR3 nucleotides: TGTGCCAGCAGCCCCTTGGTCGGCGGGAGGGCCGGTGAGACCCAGTACTTC.

This clonotype was counted many times. The chain links TRBV3-1 to TRBJ1-1, with a tentative D call TRBD1 (5 bases). The CDR3 is 14 residues long. The V gene's germline CDR1 is LGHDT and CDR2 YNNKEL (reference sequence). V lost 3 bases, J lost 4 bases, and 12 bases lay in between. The DNA for the CDR3 is TGTGCCAGCAGCCAGAGGGGCGGGAGCACTGAAGCTTTCTTT. Amino acids: CASSQRGGSTEAFF.

The rearrangement uses TRBV6-1 and TRBJ1-4, with no clear D. There are 18 residues in the CDR3. Germline CDR1 and CDR2: MNHNS and SASEGT. With 2 bases removed from V and 4 bases from J, the gap between germline ends came to 20 bases. The CDR3 is CASSELPGISGINEKLFF. The CDR3 region has the DNA TGTGCCAGCAGTGAACTTCCGGGGATCTCAGGCATTAATGAAAAACTGTTTTTT.

This clonotype came up many times. The rearrangement links TRBV5-5 to TRBJ1-2, with D tentatively TRBD1 (5 bases). V was pared by 0 bases and J by 10 bases, with 13 bases between. Germline values: CDR1 SGHKS, CDR2 YYEKEE (reference sequence). This CDR3 has 13 amino acids. The CDR3 DNA follows: TGTGCCAGCAGCTTGGGGGGGGAGAAAGCCTACACCTTC. Its protein product is CASSLGGEKAYTF.

This clonotype was counted many times. The genes are TRBV30 and TRBJ1-1; possibly TRBD1 for D (5 bases). The CDR3 is 11 residues long. The germline V gene encodes CDR1 GTSNPN and CDR2 SVGIG (reference sequence). V was shortened by 7 bases and J by 8 bases, with 14 bases between the two germline ends. DNA of the CDR3: TGTGCCTTCCCGGGACCCTTGGAAGCTTTCTTT. This translates into CAFPGPLEAFF.

At least ten counts were recorded for this clonotype. This chain links TRBV5-5 with TRBJ2-1, with D possibly being TRBD2 (6 bases). The CDR3 is 16 amino acids. Trimming left V 2 bases short and J 0 bases short, with 12 bases between. CDR1 SGHKS and CDR2 YYEKEE come from the germline V gene (reference sequence). The DNA for the CDR3 is TGTGCCAGCAGCTTTCCGGGGGAGAGCTCCTACAATGAGCAGTTCTTC. Protein: CASSFPGESSYNEQFF.